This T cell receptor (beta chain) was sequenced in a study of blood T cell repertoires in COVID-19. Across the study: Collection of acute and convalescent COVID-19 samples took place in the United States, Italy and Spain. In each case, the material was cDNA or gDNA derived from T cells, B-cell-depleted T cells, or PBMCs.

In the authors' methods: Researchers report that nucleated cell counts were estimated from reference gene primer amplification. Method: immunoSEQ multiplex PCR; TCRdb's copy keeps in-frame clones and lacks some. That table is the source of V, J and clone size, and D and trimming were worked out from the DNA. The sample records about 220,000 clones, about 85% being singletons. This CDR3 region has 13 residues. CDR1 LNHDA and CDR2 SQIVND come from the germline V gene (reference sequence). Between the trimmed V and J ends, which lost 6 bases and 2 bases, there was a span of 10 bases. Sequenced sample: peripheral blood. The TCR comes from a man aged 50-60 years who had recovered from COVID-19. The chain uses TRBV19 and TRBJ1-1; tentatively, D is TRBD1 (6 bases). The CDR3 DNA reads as TGTGCCAGTAGAGGACAGCAAAACACTGAAGCTTTCTTT. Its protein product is CASRGQQNTEAFF.